This record concerns one T cell receptor beta chain sequence. The record originates from a study of T cell responses to AZD1222 COVID-19 vaccine. Pooling was applied to second doses at about 4 or about 12 weeks. This table comes from immunoSEQ multiplex PCR, and its TCRdb copy is limited to in-frame clones, with some not included. The sample includes around 150,000 clones, approximately 92% of them seen just once. V was clipped by 1 base and J by 7 bases; unmatched bases: 0. The germline gives CDR1 SNHLY, CDR2 FYNNEI. This CDR3 has 12 residues. This TCR derives from an adult who received the AZD1222 COVID-19 vaccine. The sample was peripheral blood, taken 28 days after the second AZD1222 dose. The V and J genes are TRBV2 and TRBJ1-1, with 7 positions matching TRBD1. The DNA for the CDR3 is TGTGCCAGCAGTGAAGGGACAGGTGAAGCTTTCTTT. The encoded protein is CASSEGTGEAFF. The full variable domain, completed using reference TRBV2 and TRBJ1-1, is EPEVTQTPSHQVTQMGQEVILRCVPISNHLYFYWYRQILGQKVEFLVSFYNNEISEKSEIFDDQFSVERPDGSNFTLKIRSTKLEDSAMYFCASSEGTGEAFFGQGTRLTVV.